What follows are 24 T cell receptor beta chains derived from one specimen sequenced in a study of T cells in Graves' hyperthyroidism and ophthalmopathy. Amplification targeted TCR beta CDR3 regions from RNA transcripts. Initially, a first-round RT-PCR of the TCR CDR3 employed the HTBI primer set. TCRdb re-called the multiplex PCR reads through MiXCR, storing one row per CDR3 protein. The sample lists around 350,000 distinct CDR3 sequences, roughly 13% seen once, with around a tenth in the top ten. Sequencing was carried out using blood. Receptors originate from a woman between 18 and 29 years old with Graves' hyperthyroidism.

The chain recombines TRBV10-3 with TRBJ2-7, with 8 bases identical to TRBD1. Germline lookup yields CDR1 ENHRY and CDR2 SYGVKD. V lost 3 bases to trimming and J lost 2 bases; unmatched junction nucleotides: 6. CDR3 length equals 15 residues. CDR3 amino acids: CAISEGQGAPYEQYF. CDR3 in DNA: TGTGCCATCAGTGAAGGTCAGGGGGCTCCCTACGAGCAGTACTTC.

This clonotype has at least ten counts. The chain has TRBV28 and TRBJ2-3, with D possibly being TRBD1 (6 bases). Trimming removed 4 bases at V and 4 bases at J, with 15 bases between. The CDR3 consists of 15 residues. CDR1 is MDHEN and CDR2 is SYDVKM in the germline V gene. CDR3 bases: TGTGCCAGCAGTTCACAGGGTATTGCGGCAGATACGCAGTATTTT. Protein: CASSSQGIAADTQYF.

This clonotype was seen many times. V and J are TRBV28 and TRBJ2-7, with D uncertain. The CDR3 extends over 15 amino acids. Germline values: CDR1 MDHEN, CDR2 SYDVKM. Trimming removed 6 bases at V and 3 bases at J, with 18 bases between. CDR3 residues: CASSLVGLPLYEQYF. The DNA of the CDR3 is TGTGCCAGCAGCCTAGTCGGCCTTCCTCTCTACGAGCAGTACTTC.

This clonotype was observed a handful of times. CDR3 in DNA: TGTGCCAGCAGCCCCGGACCCCCATCGAAGACCCAGTACTTC. It encodes CASSPGPPSKTQYF. This chain connects TRBV3-1 to TRBJ2-5; D gene ambiguous. The ends were cut back, 4 bases at V and 6 bases at J, with 15 bases in the middle. The CDR3 runs to 14 residues. From germline, CDR1 is LGHDT and CDR2 YNNKEL (reference sequence).

This clonotype was seen ten or more times. The rearrangement links TRBV6-1 to TRBJ2-5; D is unclear. From germline, CDR1 is MNHNS and CDR2 SASEGT. CDR3 length: 14 amino acids. V was cut by 6 bases and J by 9 bases, with 20 bases left in between. In nucleotides, the CDR3 is TGTGCCAGCAGCCACCCGGATCACTATCGGGCCCAGTACTTC. Amino acid sequence: CASSHPDHYRAQYF.

This clonotype was counted between two and nine times. A single base separates this from a much larger clone, so it may be a read error. Given the absence of the conserved phenylalanine or tryptophan at the CDR3 end, a read error is likely. The rearrangement uses TRBV24-1 and TRBJ1-1, with TRBD1 as a possible D gene (5 bases). Between the trimmed V and J ends, which lost 6 bases and 1 base, there was a span of 8 bases. CDR1 and CDR2 from the germline V gene are KGHDR and SFDVKD. This CDR3 has 13 residues. The CDR3 here is CATSQGPNTEAFL. The CDR3 DNA sequence: TGTGCCACCAGTCAGGGACCGAACACTGAAGCTTTCCTT.

At least ten counts were recorded for this clonotype. The chain is built from TRBV4-1 and TRBJ1-1, with D perhaps matching TRBD1 (6 bases). Germline-derived CDR1 and CDR2 are MGHRA and YSYEKL. Trimming took 5 bases from V and 0 from J, leaving 13 bases between them. The CDR3 runs to 15 residues. CDR3 in amino acids: CASSLYGGMNTEAFF. The CDR3 DNA is TGCGCCAGCAGCTTGTATGGGGGCATGAACACTGAAGCTTTCTTT.

This clonotype was observed many times. V gene TRBV12-3 or TRBV12-4 combines with J gene TRBJ2-5; 10 positions match TRBD1. The junction had 6 bases not matched to a gene; V was cut back by 4 bases and J by 4 bases. The CDR3 covers 15 residues. The CDR3 is CASSSWDRGGETQYF. The DNA for the CDR3 is TGTGCCAGCAGTTCCTGGGACAGGGGTGGAGAGACCCAGTACTTC.

The table lists this clonotype with many counts. The gene calls are TRBV7-9 and TRBJ1-1, with unresolved D. V lost 5 bases to trimming and J lost 1 base, with 11 bases between them. Germline V gene data show CDR1 as SEHNR and CDR2 as FQNEAQ (reference sequence). The CDR3 is made up of 14 amino acids. CDR3 in amino acids: CASSGMRGNTEAFF. CDR3 DNA sequence: TGTGCCAGCAGCGGAATGCGAGGGAACACTGAAGCTTTCTTT. Filled out from reference TRBV7-9 and TRBJ1-1, the complete variable domain reads DTGVSQNPRHKITKRGQNVTFRCDPISEHNRLYWYRQTLGQGPEFLTYFQNEAQLEKSRLLSDRFSAERPKGSFSTLEIQRTEQGDSAMYLCASSGMRGNTEAFFGQGTRLTVV.

This clonotype was observed a handful of times. The genes are TRBV20-1 and TRBJ2-3; D may correspond to TRBD1 or TRBD2 (5 bases each). With 5 bases removed from V and 5 bases from J, the gap between germline ends came to 11 bases. Germline V gene data show CDR1 as DFQATT and CDR2 as SNEGSKA (reference sequence). The length of the CDR3 is 12 residues. In nucleotides, the CDR3 is TGCAGTGCTGCCGGGACGGGAGATACGCAGTATTTT. This codes for CSAAGTGDTQYF.

This clonotype was found many times. The rearrangement uses TRBV14 and TRBJ2-7, with a tentative D call TRBD2 (6 bases). V was trimmed by 1 base and J by 7 bases, leaving 11 bases between them. CDR3 length: 13 residues. Germline values: CDR1 SGHDN, CDR2 FVKESK. CDR3 loop: CASSQAGVAEQYF. In nucleotides, the CDR3 is TGTGCCAGCAGCCAAGCGGGGGTAGCGGAGCAGTACTTC.

This clonotype appeared a few times. The V call is TRBV7-9, the J call TRBJ1-1, with a possible D match to TRBD1 (5 bases). Germline lookup yields CDR1 SEHNR and CDR2 FQNEAQ (reference sequence). This CDR3 has 16 residues. Trimming cost V 6 bases and J 4 bases, with 21 bases left between them. CDR3 loop: CASRQGEPLVATEAFF. DNA of the CDR3: TGTGCCAGCAGGCAGGGCGAACCTCTCGTAGCCACTGAAGCTTTCTTT.

This clonotype was picked up many times. The chain combines TRBV7-9 with TRBJ2-5; tentatively, D is TRBD1 (5 bases). The CDR3 contains 14 residues. The germline gives CDR1 SEHNR, CDR2 FQNEAQ (reference sequence). With 5 bases removed from V and 5 bases from J, the gap between germline ends came to 15 bases. CDR3 loop: CASSLGRAGETQYF. CDR3 in DNA: TGTGCCAGCAGCCTTGGCAGGGCTGGGGAGACCCAGTACTTC.

In this sample, this clonotype turned up many times. J is TRBJ1-5 and V is TRBV20-1; D gene ambiguous. Germline CDR1 and CDR2: DFQATT and SNEGSKA (reference sequence). With 5 bases removed from V and 7 bases from J, the gap between germline ends came to 15 bases. CDR3 size: 13 residues. The CDR3 reads CSAGSGLRQPQHF. CDR3 in DNA: TGCAGTGCTGGCTCGGGGTTAAGACAGCCCCAGCATTTT.

The chain joins TRBV6-9 to TRBJ1-1; no clear D. The CDR3 extends over 13 amino acids. Germline loops: CDR1 MNHGY, CDR2 SVAAGI. Deletions cut 1 base from V and 1 base from J, with 4 bases between. The CDR3 region has the DNA TGTGCCAGCAGTTATTTTGGGAACACTGAAGCTTTCTTT. It translates to CASSYFGNTEAFF.

This clonotype was seen repeatedly, ten times or more. The chain has TRBV29-1 and TRBJ2-7, with TRBD2 identical over 8 bases. From germline, CDR1 is SQVTM and CDR2 ANQGSEA. J was trimmed by 2 bases and V by 0 bases; bases with no gene match: 6. The CDR3 runs 15 residues. CDR3 loop: CSVEDRTSRPYEQYF. For the CDR3, the DNA is TGCAGCGTTGAAGACCGGACTAGCCGCCCCTACGAGCAGTACTTC.

This clonotype was detected ten times or more. This rearrangement joins TRBV6-1 to TRBJ2-1; TRBD2 might be the D (6 bases). The CDR3 loop spans 16 amino acids. Trimming removed 8 bases at V and 1 base at J, with 18 bases between. CDR1 MNHNS and CDR2 SASEGT come from the germline V gene. CDR3 nucleotides: TGTGCCAGCGACTCGGGACTCTCCATATCCTACAATGAGCAGTTCTTC. Encoded protein: CASDSGLSISYNEQFF.

This clonotype showed up many times. CDR3 sequence (DNA): TGCAGTGCTAGGAGACAGGGCACCGGGGAGCTGTTTTTT. Protein: CSARRQGTGELFF. The chain recombines TRBV20-1 with TRBJ2-2; 7 bases are a match to TRBD1. Trimming took 3 bases from V and 4 from J; bases not matched to a gene: 2. The CDR3 is 13 amino acids. Germline V gene lookup returns CDR1 DFQATT and CDR2 SNEGSKA (reference sequence).

This clonotype appeared many times. The chain uses TRBV6-2 or TRBV6-3 and TRBJ2-7; 7 bases map to TRBD2. Germline V lookup: CDR1 MNHEY, CDR2 SVGEGT. After removal of 4 bases from V and 1 base from J, the junction contained 13 bases not matched to a gene. There are 17 residues in the CDR3. CDR3 loop: CASSSPRGSGISYEQYF. The CDR3 region has the DNA TGTGCCAGCAGTTCCCCTCGGGGGAGCGGGATATCCTACGAGCAGTACTTC.

This clonotype was observed at least ten times. The J gene is TRBJ1-1, the V gene TRBV19; D is unclear. The CDR3 totals 14 residues. Germline V gene data show CDR1 as LNHDA and CDR2 as SQIVND (reference sequence). V lost 7 bases and J 3 bases, leaving 15 bases between the germline ends. CDR3 in DNA: TGTGCCAGTACAGGCAGCTTGAAACACACTGAAGCTTTCTTT. This codes for CASTGSLKHTEAFF.

The gene calls are TRBV7-3 and TRBJ1-6, with a weak D call TRBD1 (6 bases). The V gene lost 4 bases and the J gene lost 9 bases, with 10 bases spanning the gap. Germline lookup yields CDR1 SGHTA and CDR2 FQGTGA. The CDR3 consists of 13 residues. CDR3 residues: CASSSGVGSPLHF. CDR3 in DNA: TGTGCCAGCAGCTCAGGGGTAGGTTCACCCCTCCACTTT. Full variable domain (rest looked up from reference TRBV7-3 and TRBJ1-6): GAGVSQTPSNKVTEKGKYVELRCDPISGHTALYWYRQSLGQGPEFLIYFQGTGAADDSGLPNDRFFAVRPEGSVSTLKIQRTERGDSAVYLCASSSGVGSPLHFGNGTRLTVT.

This clonotype was recorded at least ten times. The genes are TRBV6-1 and TRBJ1-1; 9 bases agree with TRBD1. J gave up 3 bases and V 2 bases, and 4 bases lay outside the gene matches. The CDR3 has 15 residues. Germline values: CDR1 MNHNS, CDR2 SASEGT. As DNA, the CDR3 is TGTGCCAGCAGTGAATTTGGGACAGGGCACACTGAAGCTTTCTTT. Translated, it gives CASSEFGTGHTEAFF.

Ten or more counts support this clonotype. This chain links TRBV11-2 with TRBJ2-7; D possibly uses TRBD1 or TRBD2 (5 bases each). V was cut by 1 base and J by 3 bases, with 13 bases left in between. Looked up from germline, CDR1 is SGHAT and CDR2 is FQNNGV. The CDR3 runs 15 residues. The CDR3 bases are TGTGCCAGCAGCTTAGTAGGGGACCCACGCTACGAGCAGTACTTC. Translating it yields CASSLVGDPRYEQYF.

On this clonotype itself: This may stem from a read error, because a much larger clone lies one nucleotide away. V and J are TRBV11-1 and TRBJ2-1, with 11 positions matching TRBD2. Per germline, CDR1 SGHAT and CDR2 FQDESV (reference sequence). CDR3 size: 15 residues. The V and J ends lost 2 bases and 10 bases, in that order; junction bases with no gene match: 7. The CDR3 sequence: CASSLRLAGSYEQFF. In DNA form, the CDR3 reads TGTGCCAGCAGCTTAAGACTAGCGGGAAGCTACGAGCAGTTCTTC. Full variable domain (missing parts from reference TRBV11-1 and TRBJ2-1): EAEVAQSPRYKITEKSQAVAFWCDPISGHATLYWYRQILGQGPELLVQFQDESVVDDSQLPKDRFSAERLKGVDSTLKIQPAELGDSAMYLCASSLRLAGSYEQFFGPGTRLTVL.